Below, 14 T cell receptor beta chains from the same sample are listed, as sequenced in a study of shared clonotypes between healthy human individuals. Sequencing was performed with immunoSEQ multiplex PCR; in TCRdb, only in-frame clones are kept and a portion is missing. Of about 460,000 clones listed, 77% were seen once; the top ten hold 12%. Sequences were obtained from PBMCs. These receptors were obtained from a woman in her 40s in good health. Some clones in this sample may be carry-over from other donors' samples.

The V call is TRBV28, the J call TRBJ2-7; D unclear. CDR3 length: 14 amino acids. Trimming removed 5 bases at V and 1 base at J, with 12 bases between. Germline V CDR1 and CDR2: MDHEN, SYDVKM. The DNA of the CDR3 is TGTGCCAGCAGTGTCGGAAGGTTTTCCTACGAGCAGTACTTC. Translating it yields CASSVGRFSYEQYF.

CDR3 coding DNA: TGTGCCAGCAGCATACCGGGACTAGCGGGATTCGATGAGCAGTTCTTC. Protein: CASSIPGLAGFDEQFF. This chain uses TRBV11-2 with TRBJ2-1; 13 bases align to TRBD2. The CDR3 sequence is 16 residues long. Losses at the gene ends were 5 bases for V and 8 bases for J; bases not matched to a gene: 9. Germline CDR1 SGHAT, CDR2 FQNNGV.

The CDR3 loop reads CAWSLGGYYEQYF. For the CDR3, the DNA is TGTGCCTGGAGTCTAGGGGGATACTACGAGCAGTACTTC. The chain couples TRBV30 to TRBJ2-7, with D possibly being TRBD1 (6 bases). The CDR3 length is 13 residues. Germline CDR1 is GTSNPN and CDR2 is SVGIG (reference sequence). Deletions cut 2 bases from V and 3 bases from J, with 11 bases between.

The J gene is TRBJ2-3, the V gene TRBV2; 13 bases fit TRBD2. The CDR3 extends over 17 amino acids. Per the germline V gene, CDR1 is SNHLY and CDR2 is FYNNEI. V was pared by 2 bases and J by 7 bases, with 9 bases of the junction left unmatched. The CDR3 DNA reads TGTGCCAGCAGTGAACAAGGACAGGGACTAGCGGGGAATACGCAGTATTTT. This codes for CASSEQGQGLAGNTQYF. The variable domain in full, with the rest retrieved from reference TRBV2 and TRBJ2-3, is EPEVTQTPSHQVTQMGQEVILRCVPISNHLYFYWYRQILGQKVEFLVSFYNNEISEKSEIFDDQFSVERPDGSNFTLKIRSTKLEDSAMYFCASSEQGQGLAGNTQYFGPGTRLTVL.

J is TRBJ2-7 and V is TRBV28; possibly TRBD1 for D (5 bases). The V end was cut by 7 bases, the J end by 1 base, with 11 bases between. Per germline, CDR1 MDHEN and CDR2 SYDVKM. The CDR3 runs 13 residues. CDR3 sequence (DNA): TGTGCCAGCAAAATTCAGGGATCCTACGAGCAGTACTTC. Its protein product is CASKIQGSYEQYF.

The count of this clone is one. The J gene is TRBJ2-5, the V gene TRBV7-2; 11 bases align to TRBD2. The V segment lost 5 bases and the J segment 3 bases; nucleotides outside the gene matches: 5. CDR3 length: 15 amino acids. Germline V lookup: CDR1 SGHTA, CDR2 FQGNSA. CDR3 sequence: CASSLTSGVKETQYF. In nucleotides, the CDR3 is TGTGCCAGCAGCCTGACTAGCGGGGTTAAAGAGACCCAGTACTTC.

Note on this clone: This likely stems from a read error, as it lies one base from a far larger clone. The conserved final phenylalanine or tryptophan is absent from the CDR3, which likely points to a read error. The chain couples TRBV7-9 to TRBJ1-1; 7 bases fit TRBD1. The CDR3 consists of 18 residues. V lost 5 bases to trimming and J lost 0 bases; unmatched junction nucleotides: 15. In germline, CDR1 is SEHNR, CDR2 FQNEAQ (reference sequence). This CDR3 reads CASSPPVVGQVMNTEAFL. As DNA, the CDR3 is TGTGCCAGCAGCCCACCAGTAGTCGGACAGGTGATGAACACTGAAGCTTTCCTT.

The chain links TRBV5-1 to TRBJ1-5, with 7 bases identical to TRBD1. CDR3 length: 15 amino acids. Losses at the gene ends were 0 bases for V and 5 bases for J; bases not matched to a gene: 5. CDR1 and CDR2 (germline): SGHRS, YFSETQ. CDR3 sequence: CASSLAGQRDQPQHF. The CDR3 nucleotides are TGCGCCAGCAGCTTGGCGGGACAGAGGGATCAGCCCCAGCATTTT.

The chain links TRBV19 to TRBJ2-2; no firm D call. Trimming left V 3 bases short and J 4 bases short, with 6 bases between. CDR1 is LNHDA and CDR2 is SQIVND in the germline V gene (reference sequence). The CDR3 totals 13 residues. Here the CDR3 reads CASSIQTTGELFF. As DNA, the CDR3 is TGTGCCAGTAGTATCCAGACCACCGGGGAGCTGTTTTTT.

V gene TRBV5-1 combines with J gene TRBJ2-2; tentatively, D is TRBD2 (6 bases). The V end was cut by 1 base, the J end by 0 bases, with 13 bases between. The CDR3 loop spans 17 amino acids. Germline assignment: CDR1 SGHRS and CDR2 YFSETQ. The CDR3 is CASSLNLAQPNTGELFF. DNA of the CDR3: TGCGCCAGCAGCTTGAATCTAGCGCAACCGAACACCGGGGAGCTGTTTTTT. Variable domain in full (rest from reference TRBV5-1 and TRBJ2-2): KAGVTQTPRYLIKTRGQQVTLSCSPISGHRSVSWYQQTPGQGLQFLFEYFSETQRNKGNFPGRFSGRQFSNSRSEMNVSTLELGDSALYLCASSLNLAQPNTGELFFGEGSRLTVL.

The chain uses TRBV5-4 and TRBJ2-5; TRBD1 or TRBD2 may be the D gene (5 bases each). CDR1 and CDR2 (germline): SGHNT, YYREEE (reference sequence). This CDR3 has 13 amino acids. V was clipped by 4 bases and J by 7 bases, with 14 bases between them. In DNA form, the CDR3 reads TGTGCCAGCAGCACCGAGGGGCTTAGGACCCAGTACTTC. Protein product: CASSTEGLRTQYF.

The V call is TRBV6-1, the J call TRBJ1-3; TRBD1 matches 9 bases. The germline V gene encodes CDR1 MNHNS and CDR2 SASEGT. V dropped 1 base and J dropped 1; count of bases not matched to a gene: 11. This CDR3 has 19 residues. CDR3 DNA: TGTGCCAGCAGTGAAGTCGCTCTCACAGGGGGCTCATCTGGAAACACCATATATTTT. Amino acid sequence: CASSEVALTGGSSGNTIYF.

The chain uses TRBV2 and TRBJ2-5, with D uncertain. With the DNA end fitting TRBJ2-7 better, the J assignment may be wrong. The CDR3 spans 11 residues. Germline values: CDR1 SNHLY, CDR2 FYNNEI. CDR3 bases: TGTGCCAGCAGTGAGACGTACGAGCAGTACTTC. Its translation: CASSETYEQYF.

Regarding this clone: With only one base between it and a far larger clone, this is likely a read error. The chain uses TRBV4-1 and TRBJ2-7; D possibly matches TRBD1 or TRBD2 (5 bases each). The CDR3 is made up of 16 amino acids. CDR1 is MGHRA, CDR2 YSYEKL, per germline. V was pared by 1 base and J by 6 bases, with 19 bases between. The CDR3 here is CASSQGSRTQRGEQYF. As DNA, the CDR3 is TGCGCCAGCAGCCAAGGCTCAAGGACGCAGAGGGGCGAGCAGTACTTC.